Presented here are 14 T cell receptor beta chains from one specimen sequenced in a study of blood T cell repertoires in COVID-19. Method: immunoSEQ multiplex PCR; TCRdb's copy keeps in-frame clones and lacks some. The table has under 150,000 clones, about 80% seen once. Sequencing was performed on PBMCs or T cells enriched from blood (not recorded which). These receptors were collected from a man in his fifties or sixties in a cohort exposed to, infected with or recovered from COVID-19 (not recorded which).

The chain is built from TRBV10-1 and TRBJ2-1; the D is unclear. The germline V gene has CDR1 WNHNN and CDR2 SYGVQD (reference sequence). The CDR3 is made up of 13 amino acids. Trimming pared 3 bases from V and 3 bases from J, leaving 6 bases between. As DNA, the CDR3 is TGCGCCAGCAGTGAAAGTAGCTACAATGAGCAGTTCTTC. Translating gives CASSESSYNEQFF.

The chain links TRBV30 to TRBJ2-1, with TRBD2 matching 7 bases. Trimming cost V 8 bases and J 4 bases; bases outside gene matches: 8. Germline V lookup: CDR1 GTSNPN, CDR2 SVGIG (reference sequence). This CDR3 is built from 13 residues. CDR3 bases: TGTGCCCTGCGTCCTAGCGGATACAATGAGCAGTTCTTC. Translation gives CALRPSGYNEQFF.

The CDR3 is CASAKGAINYEQYF. DNA of the CDR3: TGCGCCAGCGCCAAGGGGGCCATCAACTACGAGCAGTACTTC. This chain links TRBV5-1 with TRBJ2-7, with 7 bases lining up with TRBD1. Trimming cost V 7 bases and J 3 bases; bases outside gene matches: 10. In germline, CDR1 is SGHRS, CDR2 YFSETQ. The CDR3 sequence is 14 residues long. Combining the CDR3 with reference TRBV5-1 and TRBJ2-7 gives the whole variable domain KAGVTQTPRYLIKTRGQQVTLSCSPISGHRSVSWYQQTPGQGLQFLFEYFSETQRNKGNFPGRFSGRQFSNSRSEMNVSTLELGDSALYLCASAKGAINYEQYFGPGTRLTVT.

The chain links TRBV6-5 to TRBJ1-1, with a tentative D call TRBD1 (6 bases). Looked up from germline, CDR1 is MNHEY and CDR2 is SVGAGI. This CDR3 contains 15 residues. Trimming took off 8 bases at V and 3 bases at J, with 19 bases between the two ends. The CDR3 nucleotides are TGTGCCAGCCCTGGAACAGGGAAGACGGACACTGAAGCTTTCTTT. Translated, it gives CASPGTGKTDTEAFF.

The chain links TRBV10-3 to TRBJ2-7; D is undetermined. The CDR3 contains 15 residues. Per germline, CDR1 ENHRY and CDR2 SYGVKD. The V end was cut by 0 bases, the J end by 4 bases, with 13 bases between. CDR3 region: CAISESNTALYEQYF. The CDR3 DNA follows: TGTGCCATCAGTGAGTCAAACACAGCATTGTACGAGCAGTACTTC.

This chain connects TRBV11-2 to TRBJ2-5; the D is unclear. In germline, CDR1 is SGHAT, CDR2 FQNNGV. This CDR3 has 13 residues. V was clipped by 5 bases and J by 4 bases, with 11 bases between them. The CDR3 nucleotides read TGTGCCAGCAGCCCCGGGTCCCGAGAGACCCAGTACTTC. Encoded protein: CASSPGSRETQYF.

The gene calls are TRBV29-1 and TRBJ1-1; D unclear. The CDR3 spans 11 residues. Germline CDR1 is SQVTM and CDR2 is ANQGSEA. V was trimmed by 4 bases and J by 2 bases, leaving 5 bases between them. The chain's CDR3 is CSVVINTEAFF. CDR3 sequence (DNA): TGCAGCGTTGTCATTAACACTGAAGCTTTCTTT.

This clone occurred once. V is TRBV15 and J is TRBJ2-7; no reliable D call. The CDR3 loop spans 14 amino acids. Looked up from germline, CDR1 is LNHNV and CDR2 is YYDKDF (reference sequence). The V and J ends lost 1 base and 5 bases respectively, with 12 bases between them. CDR3 bases: TGTGCCACCAGCAGAGCCCGCCCGTCGGACGAGCAGTACTTC. It yields the protein CATSRARPSDEQYF.

The J gene is TRBJ2-7, the V gene TRBV11-2; 9 nucleotides align to TRBD1. CDR1 and CDR2 from the germline V gene are SGHAT and FQNNGV. The CDR3 length is 12 residues. The trim removed 5 bases at V and 7 bases at J, leaving 3 bases unmatched. CDR3 sequence reads: CASSGQGWEQYF. The DNA for the CDR3 is TGTGCCAGCAGCGGACAGGGGTGGGAGCAGTACTTC.

The CDR3 bases are TGCGCCAGCAGCCTTTTCCGGGACAGGGACTTCCAGAGCTCTGGAAACACCATATATTTT. Encoded protein: CASSLFRDRDFQSSGNTIYF. This chain connects TRBV4-3 to TRBJ1-3; 9 bases are a match to TRBD1. The CDR3 has 20 amino acids. The trim removed 4 bases at V and 0 bases at J, leaving 16 bases unmatched. Germline V gene sequence: CDR1 LGHNA, CDR2 YSLEER.

The rearrangement joins TRBV6-5 to TRBJ2-2; TRBD1 matches 12 bases. Trimming at V came to 7 bases and at J to 5 bases, leaving 5 bases not matched to a gene. CDR1 is MNHEY and CDR2 is SVGAGI in the germline V gene. The CDR3 is made up of 15 amino acids. CDR3 bases: TGTGCCAGCAAGCTGGGACAGGGGGCAACCGGGGAGCTGTTTTTT. Its translation: CASKLGQGATGELFF.

J is TRBJ2-7 and V is TRBV19; TRBD2 matches 11 bases. The germline gives CDR1 LNHDA, CDR2 SQIVND (reference sequence). Losses at the gene ends were 4 bases for V and 1 base for J; bases not matched to a gene: 6. This CDR3 is 16 amino acids long. CDR3 sequence (DNA): TGTGCCAGTAGTAGGAAGACTAGCGGGGTGTCCTACGAGCAGTACTTC. It encodes CASSRKTSGVSYEQYF.

The chain joins TRBV6-5 to TRBJ2-7; D may be TRBD2 (5 bases). The germline gives CDR1 MNHEY, CDR2 SVGAGI. Trimming pared 0 bases from V and 5 bases from J, leaving 11 bases between. The CDR3 runs 14 residues. CDR3 in amino acids: CASSYSRPGNEQYF. CDR3 coding DNA: TGTGCCAGCAGTTACTCGAGGCCGGGGAACGAGCAGTACTTC.

This clone turned up a few times. The CDR3 spells CASASNNQPQHF. The CDR3 nucleotides read TGTGCCAGCGCCTCTAACAATCAGCCCCAGCATTTT. The chain links TRBV5-8 to TRBJ1-5, with D unresolved. This CDR3 region has 12 residues. Germline assignment: CDR1 SGHTS and CDR2 YDEGEE. Trimming shortened V by 7 bases and J by 3 bases, and 8 bases separated the two germline ends.